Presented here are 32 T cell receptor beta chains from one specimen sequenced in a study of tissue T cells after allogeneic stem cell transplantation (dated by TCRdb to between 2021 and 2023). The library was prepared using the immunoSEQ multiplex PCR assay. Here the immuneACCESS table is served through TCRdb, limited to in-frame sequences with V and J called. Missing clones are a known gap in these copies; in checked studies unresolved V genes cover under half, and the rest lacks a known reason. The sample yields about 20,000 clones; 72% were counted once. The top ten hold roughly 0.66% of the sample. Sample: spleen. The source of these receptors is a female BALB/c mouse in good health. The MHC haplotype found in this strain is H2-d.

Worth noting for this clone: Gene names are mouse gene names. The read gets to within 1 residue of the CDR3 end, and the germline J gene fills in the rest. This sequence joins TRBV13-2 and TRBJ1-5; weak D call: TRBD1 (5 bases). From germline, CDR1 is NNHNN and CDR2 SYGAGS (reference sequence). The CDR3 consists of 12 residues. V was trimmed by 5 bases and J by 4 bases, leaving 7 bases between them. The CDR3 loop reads CASGDINQAPLF. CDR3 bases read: TGTGCCAGCGGGGACATTAACCAGGCTCCGCTT.

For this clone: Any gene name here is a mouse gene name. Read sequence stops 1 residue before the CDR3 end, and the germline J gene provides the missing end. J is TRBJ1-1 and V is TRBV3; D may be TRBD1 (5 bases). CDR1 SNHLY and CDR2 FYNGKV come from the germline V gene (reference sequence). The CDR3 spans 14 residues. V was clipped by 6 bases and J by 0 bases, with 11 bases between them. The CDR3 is CASSDSSANTEVFF. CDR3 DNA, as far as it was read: TGTGCCAGCAGTGACAGCAGTGCAAACACAGAAGTCTTC.

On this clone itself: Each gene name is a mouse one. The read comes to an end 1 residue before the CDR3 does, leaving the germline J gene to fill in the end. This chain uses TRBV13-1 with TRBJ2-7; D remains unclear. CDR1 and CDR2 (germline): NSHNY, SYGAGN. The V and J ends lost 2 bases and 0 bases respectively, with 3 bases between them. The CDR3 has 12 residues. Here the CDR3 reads CASSESSYEQYF. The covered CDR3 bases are TGTGCCAGCAGTGAAAGCTCCTATGAACAGTAC.

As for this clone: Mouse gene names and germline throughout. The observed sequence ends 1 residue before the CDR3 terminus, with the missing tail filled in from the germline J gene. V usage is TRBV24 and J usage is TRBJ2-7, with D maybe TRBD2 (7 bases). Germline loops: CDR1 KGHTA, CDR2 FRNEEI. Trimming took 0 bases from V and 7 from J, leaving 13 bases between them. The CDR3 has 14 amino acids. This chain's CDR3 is CASSLYGGRREQYF. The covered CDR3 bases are TGTGCCAGCAGTCTGTATGGGGGGCGCAGGGAACAGTAC.

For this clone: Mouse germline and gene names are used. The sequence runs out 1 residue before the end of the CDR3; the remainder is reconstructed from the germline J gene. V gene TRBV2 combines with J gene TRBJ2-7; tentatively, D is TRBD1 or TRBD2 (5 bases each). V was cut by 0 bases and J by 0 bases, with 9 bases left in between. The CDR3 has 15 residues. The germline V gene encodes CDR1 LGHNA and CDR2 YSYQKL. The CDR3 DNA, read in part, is TGTGCCAGCAGCCAAGAGAGGGGCAGCTCCTATGAACAGTAC. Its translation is CASSQERGSSYEQY. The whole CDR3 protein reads CASSQERGSSYEQYF.

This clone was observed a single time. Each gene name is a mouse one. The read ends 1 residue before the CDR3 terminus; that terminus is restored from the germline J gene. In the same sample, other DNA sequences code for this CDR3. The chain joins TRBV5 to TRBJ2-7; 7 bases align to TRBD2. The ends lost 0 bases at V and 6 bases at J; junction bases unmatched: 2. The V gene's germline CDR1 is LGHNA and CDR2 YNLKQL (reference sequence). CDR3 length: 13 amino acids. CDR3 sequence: CASSQEGGIEQYF. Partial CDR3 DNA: TGTGCCAGCAGCCAAGAGGGGGGGATTGAACAGTAC.

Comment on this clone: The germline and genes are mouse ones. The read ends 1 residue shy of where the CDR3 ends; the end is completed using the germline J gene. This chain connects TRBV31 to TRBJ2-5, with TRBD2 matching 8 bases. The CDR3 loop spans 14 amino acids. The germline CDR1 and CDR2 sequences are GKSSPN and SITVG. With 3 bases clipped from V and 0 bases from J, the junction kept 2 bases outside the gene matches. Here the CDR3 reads CAWSGTGNQDTQYF. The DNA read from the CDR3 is TGTGCCTGGAGCGGGACTGGTAACCAAGACACCCAGTAC.

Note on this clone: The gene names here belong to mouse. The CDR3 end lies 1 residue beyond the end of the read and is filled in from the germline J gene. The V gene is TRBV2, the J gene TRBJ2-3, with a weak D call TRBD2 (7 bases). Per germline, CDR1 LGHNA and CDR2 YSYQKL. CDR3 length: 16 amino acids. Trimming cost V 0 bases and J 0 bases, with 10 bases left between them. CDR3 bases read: TGTGCCAGCAGCCAAGACTGGGGGCCTAGTGCAGAAACGCTGTAT. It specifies CASSQDWGPSAETLY. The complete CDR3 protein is CASSQDWGPSAETLYF.

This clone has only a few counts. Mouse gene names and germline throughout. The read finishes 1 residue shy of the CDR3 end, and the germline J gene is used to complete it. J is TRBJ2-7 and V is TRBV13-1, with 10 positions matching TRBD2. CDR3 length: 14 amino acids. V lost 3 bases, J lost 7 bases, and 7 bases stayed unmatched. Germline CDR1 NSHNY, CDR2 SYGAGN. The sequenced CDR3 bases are TGTGCCAGCAGTGCCTGGGGGGGCGAGAGGGAACAGTAC. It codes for CASSAWGGEREQY. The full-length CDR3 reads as CASSAWGGEREQYF.

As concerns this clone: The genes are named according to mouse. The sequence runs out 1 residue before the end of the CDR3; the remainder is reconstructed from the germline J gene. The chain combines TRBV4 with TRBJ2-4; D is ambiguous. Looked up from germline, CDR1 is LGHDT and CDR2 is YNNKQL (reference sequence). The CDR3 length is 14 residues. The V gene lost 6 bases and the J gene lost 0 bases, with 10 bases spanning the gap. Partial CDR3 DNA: TGTGCCAGCAGAAACATGACTAGTCAAAACACCTTGTAC. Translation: CASRNMTSQNTLY. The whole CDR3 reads CASRNMTSQNTLYF.

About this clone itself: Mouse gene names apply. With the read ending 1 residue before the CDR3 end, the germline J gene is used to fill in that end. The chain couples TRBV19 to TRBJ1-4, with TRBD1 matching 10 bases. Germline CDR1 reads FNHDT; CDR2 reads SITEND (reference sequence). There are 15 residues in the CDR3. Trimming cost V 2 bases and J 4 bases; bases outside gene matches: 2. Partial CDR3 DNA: TGTGCCAGCAGTATGGGGACAGGGGTCAACGAAAGATTATTT. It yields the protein CASSMGTGVNERLF. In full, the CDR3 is CASSMGTGVNERLFF. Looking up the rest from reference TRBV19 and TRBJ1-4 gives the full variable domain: GGIITQTPKFLIGQEGQKLTLKCQQNFNHDTMYWYRQDSGKGLRLIYYSITENDLQKGDLSEGYDASREKKSSFSLTVTSAQKNEMAVFLCASSMGTGVNERLFFGHGTKLSVL.

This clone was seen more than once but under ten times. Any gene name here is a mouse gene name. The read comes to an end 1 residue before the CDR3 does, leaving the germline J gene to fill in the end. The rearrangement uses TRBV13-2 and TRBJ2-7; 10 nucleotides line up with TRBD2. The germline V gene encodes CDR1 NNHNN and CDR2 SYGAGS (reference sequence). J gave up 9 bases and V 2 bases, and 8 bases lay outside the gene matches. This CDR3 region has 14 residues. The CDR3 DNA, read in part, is TGTGCCAGCGGTGACATGACTGGGGGGAGGGTACAGTAC. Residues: CASGDMTGGRVQY. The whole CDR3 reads CASGDMTGGRVQYF.

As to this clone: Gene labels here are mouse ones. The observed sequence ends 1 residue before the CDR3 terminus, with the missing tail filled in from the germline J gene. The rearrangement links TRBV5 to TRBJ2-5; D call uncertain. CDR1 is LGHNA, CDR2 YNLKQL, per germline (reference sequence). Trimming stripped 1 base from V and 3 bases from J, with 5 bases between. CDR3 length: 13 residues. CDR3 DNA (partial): TGTGCCAGCAGCCAAGCCGGGCAAGACACCCAGTAC. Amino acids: CASSQAGQDTQY. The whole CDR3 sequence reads CASSQAGQDTQYF.

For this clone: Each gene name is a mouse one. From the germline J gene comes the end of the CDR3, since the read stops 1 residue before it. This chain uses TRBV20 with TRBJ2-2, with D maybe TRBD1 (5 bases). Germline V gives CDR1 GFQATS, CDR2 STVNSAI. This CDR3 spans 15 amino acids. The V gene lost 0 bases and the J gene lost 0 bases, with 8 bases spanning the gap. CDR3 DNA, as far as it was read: TGTGGTGCTAGGGATCAGACAGCAAACACCGGGCAGCTCTAC. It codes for CGARDQTANTGQLY. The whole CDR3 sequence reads CGARDQTANTGQLYF.

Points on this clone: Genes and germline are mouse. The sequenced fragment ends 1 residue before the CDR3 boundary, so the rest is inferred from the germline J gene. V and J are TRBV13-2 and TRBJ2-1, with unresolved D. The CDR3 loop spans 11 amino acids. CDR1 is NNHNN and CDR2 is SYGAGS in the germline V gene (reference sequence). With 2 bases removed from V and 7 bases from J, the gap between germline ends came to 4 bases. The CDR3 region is CASGDGAEQFF. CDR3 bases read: TGTGCCAGCGGTGACGGGGCTGAGCAGTTC.

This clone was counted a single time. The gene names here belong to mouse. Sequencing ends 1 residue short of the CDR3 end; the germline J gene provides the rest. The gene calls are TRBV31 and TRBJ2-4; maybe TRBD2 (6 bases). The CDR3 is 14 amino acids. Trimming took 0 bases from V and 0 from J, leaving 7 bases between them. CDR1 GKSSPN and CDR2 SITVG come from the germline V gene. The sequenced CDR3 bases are TGTGCCTGGAGTCTAGGACTGAGTCAAAACACCTTGTAC. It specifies CAWSLGLSQNTLY. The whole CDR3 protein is CAWSLGLSQNTLYF.

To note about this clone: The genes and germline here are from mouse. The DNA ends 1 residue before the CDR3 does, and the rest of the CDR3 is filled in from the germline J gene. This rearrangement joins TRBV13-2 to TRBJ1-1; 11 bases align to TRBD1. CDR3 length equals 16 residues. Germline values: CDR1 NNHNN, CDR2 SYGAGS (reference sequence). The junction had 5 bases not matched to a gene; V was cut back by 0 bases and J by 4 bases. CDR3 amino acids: CASGDASGQGVTEVFF. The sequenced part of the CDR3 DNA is TGTGCCAGCGGTGATGCTTCGGGACAGGGGGTCACAGAAGTCTTC.

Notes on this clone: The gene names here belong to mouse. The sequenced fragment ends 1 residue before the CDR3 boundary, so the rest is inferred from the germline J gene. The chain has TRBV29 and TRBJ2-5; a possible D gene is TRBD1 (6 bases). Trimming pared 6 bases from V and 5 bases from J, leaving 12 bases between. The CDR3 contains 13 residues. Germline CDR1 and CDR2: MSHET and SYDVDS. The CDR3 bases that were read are TGTGCTAGCAGACACAGGGCGAGAGACACCCAGTAC. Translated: CASRHRARDTQY. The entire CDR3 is CASRHRARDTQYF. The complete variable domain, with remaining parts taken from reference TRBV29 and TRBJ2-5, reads DMKVTQMPRYLIKRMGENVLLECGQDMSHETMYWYRQDPGLGLQLIYISYDVDSNSEGDIPKGYRVSRKKREHFSLILDSAKTNQTSVYFCASRHRARDTQYFGPGTRLLVL.

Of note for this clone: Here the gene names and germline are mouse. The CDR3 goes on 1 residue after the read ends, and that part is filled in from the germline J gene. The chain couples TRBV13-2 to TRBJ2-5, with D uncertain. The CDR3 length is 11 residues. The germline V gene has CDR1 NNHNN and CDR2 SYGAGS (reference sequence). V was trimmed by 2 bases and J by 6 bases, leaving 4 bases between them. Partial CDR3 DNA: TGTGCCAGCGGTGAGAGGGACACCCAGTAC. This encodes CASGERDTQY. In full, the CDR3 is CASGERDTQYF.

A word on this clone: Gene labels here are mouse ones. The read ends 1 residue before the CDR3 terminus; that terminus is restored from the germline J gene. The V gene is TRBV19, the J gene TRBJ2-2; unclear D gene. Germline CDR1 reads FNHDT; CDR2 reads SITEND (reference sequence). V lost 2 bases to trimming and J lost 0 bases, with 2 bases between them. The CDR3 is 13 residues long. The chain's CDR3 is CASSITNTGQLYF. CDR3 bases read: TGTGCCAGCAGTATTACAAACACCGGGCAGCTCTAC.

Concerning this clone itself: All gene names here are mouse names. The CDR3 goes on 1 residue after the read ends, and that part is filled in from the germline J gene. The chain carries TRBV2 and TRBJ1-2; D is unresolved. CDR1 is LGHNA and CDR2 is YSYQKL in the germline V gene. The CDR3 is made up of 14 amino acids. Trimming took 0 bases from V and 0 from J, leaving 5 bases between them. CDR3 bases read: TGTGCCAGCAGCCAAGATGGAACAAACTCCGACTACACC. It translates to CASSQDGTNSDYT. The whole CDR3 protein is CASSQDGTNSDYTF.

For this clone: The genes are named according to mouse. CDR3 DNA (partial): TGTGCTAGCAGTTTAGGGACTGGGGCCTATGAACAGTAC. As protein: CASSLGTGAYEQY. The entire CDR3 protein is CASSLGTGAYEQYF. The chain recombines TRBV29 with TRBJ2-7, with 10 bases lining up with TRBD2. Coverage ceases 1 residue before the CDR3 finishes, and the germline J gene fills in the end. This CDR3 is built from 14 residues. V was pared by 2 bases and J by 2 bases, with 0 bases of the junction left unmatched. Germline V lookup: CDR1 MSHET, CDR2 SYDVDS. The entire variable domain, with the rest obtained from reference TRBV29 and TRBJ2-7, is as follows: DMKVTQMPRYLIKRMGENVLLECGQDMSHETMYWYRQDPGLGLQLIYISYDVDSNSEGDIPKGYRVSRKKREHFSLILDSAKTNQTSVYFCASSLGTGAYEQYFGPGTRLTVL.

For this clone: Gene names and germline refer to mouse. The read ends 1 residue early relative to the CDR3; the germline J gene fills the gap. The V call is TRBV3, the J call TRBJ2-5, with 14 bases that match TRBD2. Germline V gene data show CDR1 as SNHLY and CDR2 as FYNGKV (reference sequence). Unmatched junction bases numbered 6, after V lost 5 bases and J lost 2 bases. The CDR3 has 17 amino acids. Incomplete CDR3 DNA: TGTGCCAGCAGCCGGGACTGGGGGGGCGCGGGCCAAGACACCCAGTAC. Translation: CASSRDWGGAGQDTQY. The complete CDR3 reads CASSRDWGGAGQDTQYF.

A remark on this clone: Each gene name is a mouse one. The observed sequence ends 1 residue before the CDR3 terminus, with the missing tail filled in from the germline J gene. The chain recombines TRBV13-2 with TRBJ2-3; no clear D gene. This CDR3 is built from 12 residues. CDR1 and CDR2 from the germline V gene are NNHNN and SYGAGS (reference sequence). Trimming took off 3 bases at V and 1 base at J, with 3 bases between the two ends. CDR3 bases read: TGTGCCAGCGGTGGGGGTGCAGAAACGCTGTAT. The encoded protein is CASGGGAETLY. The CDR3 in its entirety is CASGGGAETLYF.

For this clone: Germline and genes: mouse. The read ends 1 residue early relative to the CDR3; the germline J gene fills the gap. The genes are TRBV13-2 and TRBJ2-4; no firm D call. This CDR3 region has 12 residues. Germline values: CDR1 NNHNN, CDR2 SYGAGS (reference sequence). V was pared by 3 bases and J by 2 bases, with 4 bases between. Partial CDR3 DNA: TGTGCCAGCGGTGGGCCTCAAAACACCTTGTAC. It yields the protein CASGGPQNTLY. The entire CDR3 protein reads CASGGPQNTLYF.

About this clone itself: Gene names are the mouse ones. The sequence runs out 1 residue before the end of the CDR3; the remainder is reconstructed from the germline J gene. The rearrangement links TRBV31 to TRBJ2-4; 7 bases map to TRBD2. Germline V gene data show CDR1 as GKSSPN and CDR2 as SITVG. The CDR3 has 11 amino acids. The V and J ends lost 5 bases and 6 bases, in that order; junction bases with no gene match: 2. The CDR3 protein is CAWYWGNTLYF. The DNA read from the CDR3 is TGTGCCTGGTACTGGGGTAACACCTTGTAC. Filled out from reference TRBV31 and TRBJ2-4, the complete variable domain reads AQTIHQWPVAEIKAVGSPLSLGCTIKGKSSPNLYWYWQATGGTLQQLFYSITVGQVESVVQLNLSASRPKDDQFILSTEKLLLSHSGFYLCAWYWGNTLYFGAGTRLSVL.

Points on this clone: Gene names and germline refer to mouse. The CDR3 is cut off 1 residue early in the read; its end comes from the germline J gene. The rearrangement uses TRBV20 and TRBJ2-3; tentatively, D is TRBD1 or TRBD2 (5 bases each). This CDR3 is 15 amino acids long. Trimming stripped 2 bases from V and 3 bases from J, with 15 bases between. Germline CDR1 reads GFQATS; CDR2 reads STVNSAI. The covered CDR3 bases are TGTGGTGCTAGGCAACGGGGGAAGGGGGCAGAAACGCTGTAT. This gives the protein CGARQRGKGAETLY. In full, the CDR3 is CGARQRGKGAETLYF. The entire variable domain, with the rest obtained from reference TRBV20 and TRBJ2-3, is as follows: GALVYQYPRRTICKSGTSMRMECQAVGFQATSVAWYRQSPQKTFELIALSTVNSAIKYEQNFTQEKFPISHPNLSFSSMTVLNAYLEDRGLYLCGARQRGKGAETLYFGSGTRLTVL.

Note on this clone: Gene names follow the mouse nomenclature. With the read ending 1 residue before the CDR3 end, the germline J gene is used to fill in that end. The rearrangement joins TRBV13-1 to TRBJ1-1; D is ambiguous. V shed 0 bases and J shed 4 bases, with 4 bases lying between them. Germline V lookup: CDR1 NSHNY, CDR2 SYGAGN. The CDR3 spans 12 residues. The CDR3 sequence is CASSDAGTEVFF. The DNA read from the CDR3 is TGTGCCAGCAGTGATGCAGGCACAGAAGTCTTC.

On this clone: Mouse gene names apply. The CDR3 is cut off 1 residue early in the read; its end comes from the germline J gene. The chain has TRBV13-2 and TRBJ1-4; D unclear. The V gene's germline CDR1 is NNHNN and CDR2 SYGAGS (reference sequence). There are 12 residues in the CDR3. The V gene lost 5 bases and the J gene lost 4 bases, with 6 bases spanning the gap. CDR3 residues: CASGTINERLFF. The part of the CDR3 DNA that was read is TGTGCCAGCGGGACAATCAACGAAAGATTATTT.

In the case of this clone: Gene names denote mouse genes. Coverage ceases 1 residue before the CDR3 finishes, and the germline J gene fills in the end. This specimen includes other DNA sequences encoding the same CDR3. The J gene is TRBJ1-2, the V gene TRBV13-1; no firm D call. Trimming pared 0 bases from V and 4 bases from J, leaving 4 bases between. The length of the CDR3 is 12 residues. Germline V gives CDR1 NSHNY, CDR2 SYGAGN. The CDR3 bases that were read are TGTGCCAGCAGTGATGGGGGCTCCGACTACACC. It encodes CASSDGGSDYT. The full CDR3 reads CASSDGGSDYTF.

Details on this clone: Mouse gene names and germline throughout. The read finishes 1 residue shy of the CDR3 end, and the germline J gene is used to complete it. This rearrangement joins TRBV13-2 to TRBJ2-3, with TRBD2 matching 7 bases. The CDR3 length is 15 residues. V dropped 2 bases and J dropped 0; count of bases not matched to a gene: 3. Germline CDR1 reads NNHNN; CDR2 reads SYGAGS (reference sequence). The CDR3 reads CASGDPTGSAETLYF. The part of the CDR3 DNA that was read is TGTGCCAGCGGTGACCCGACTGGGAGTGCAGAAACGCTGTAT.

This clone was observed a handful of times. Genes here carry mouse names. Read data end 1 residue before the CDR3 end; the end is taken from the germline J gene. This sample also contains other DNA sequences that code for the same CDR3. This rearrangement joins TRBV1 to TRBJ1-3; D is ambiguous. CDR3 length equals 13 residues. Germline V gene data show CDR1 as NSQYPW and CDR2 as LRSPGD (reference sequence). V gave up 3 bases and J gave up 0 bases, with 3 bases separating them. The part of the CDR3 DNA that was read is TGCACCTGCAGTGCGGATTCTGGAAATACGCTCTAT. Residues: CTCSADSGNTLY. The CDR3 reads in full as CTCSADSGNTLYF. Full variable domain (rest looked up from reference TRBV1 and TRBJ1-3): VTLLEQNPRWRLVPRGQAVNLRCILKNSQYPWMSWYQQDLQKQLQWLFTLRSPGDKEVKSLPGADYLATRVTDTELRLQVANMSQGRTLYCTCSADSGNTLYFGEGSRLIVV.